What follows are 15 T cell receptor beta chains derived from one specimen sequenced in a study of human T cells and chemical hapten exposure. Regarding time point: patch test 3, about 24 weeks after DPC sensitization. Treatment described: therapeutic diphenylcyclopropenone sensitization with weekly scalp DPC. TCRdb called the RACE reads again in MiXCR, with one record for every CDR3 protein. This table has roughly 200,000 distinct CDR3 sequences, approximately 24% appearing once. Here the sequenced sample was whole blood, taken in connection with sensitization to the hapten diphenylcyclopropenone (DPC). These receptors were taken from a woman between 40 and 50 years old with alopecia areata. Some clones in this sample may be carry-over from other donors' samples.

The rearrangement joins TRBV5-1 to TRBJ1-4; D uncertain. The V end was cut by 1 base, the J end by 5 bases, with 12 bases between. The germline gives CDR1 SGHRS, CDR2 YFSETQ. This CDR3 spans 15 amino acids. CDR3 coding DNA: TGCGCCAGCAGCTTGTCGCCAGCTAGGAATGAAAAACTGTTTTTT. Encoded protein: CASSLSPARNEKLFF.

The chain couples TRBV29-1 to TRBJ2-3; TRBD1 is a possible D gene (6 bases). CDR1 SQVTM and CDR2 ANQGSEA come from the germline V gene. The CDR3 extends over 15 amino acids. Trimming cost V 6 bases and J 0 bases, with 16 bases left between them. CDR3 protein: CSVWDTNLSTDTQYF. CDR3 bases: TGCAGCGTGTGGGACACCAACCTCAGCACAGATACGCAGTATTTT.

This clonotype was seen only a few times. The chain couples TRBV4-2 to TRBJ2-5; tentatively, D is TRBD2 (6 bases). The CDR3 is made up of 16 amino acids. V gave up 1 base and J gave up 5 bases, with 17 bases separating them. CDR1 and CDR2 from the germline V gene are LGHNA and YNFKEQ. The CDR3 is CASSQAHGSESETQYF. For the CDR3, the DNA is TGTGCCAGCAGCCAAGCTCACGGGAGTGAGTCGGAGACCCAGTACTTC.

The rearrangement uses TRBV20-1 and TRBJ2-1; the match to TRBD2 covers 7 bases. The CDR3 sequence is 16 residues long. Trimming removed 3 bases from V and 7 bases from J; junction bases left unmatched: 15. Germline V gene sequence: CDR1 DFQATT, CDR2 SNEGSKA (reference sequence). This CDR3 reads CSASAGRTAFGNEQFF. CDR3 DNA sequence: TGCAGTGCTAGCGCCGGGAGGACTGCGTTTGGAAATGAGCAGTTCTTC.

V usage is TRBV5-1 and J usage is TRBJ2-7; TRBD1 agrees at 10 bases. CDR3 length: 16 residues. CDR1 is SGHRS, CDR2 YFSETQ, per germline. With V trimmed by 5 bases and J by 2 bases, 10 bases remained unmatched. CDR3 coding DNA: TGCGCCAGCAGAAAGGGACAGGGGCTCTCCCCCTACGAGCAGTACTTC. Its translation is CASRKGQGLSPYEQYF.

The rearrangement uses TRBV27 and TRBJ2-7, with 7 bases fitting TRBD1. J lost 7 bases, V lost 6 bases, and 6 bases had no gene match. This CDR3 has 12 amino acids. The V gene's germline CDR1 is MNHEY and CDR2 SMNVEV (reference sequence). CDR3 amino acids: CASRQGVREQYF. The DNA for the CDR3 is TGTGCCAGCAGGCAGGGGGTGCGTGAGCAGTACTTC.

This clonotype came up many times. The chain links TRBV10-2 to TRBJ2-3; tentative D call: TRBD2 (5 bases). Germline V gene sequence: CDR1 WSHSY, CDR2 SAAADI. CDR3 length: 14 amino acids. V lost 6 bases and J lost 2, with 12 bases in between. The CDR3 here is CASSLGAVTDTQYF. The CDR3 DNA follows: TGCGCCAGCAGCCTCGGAGCGGTCACAGATACGCAGTATTTT.

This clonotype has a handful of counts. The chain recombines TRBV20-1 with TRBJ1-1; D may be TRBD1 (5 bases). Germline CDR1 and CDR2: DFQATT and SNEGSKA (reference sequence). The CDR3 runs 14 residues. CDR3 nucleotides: TGCAGGGGGCAGGGAGGGCTGTTGAACACTGAAGCTTTCTTT. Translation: CRGQGGLLNTEAFF.

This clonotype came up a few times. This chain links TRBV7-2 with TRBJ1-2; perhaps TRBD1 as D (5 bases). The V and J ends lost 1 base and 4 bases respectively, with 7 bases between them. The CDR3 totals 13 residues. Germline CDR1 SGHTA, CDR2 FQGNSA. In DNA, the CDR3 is TGTGCCAGCAGCTTAGTAGGGACCTATGGCTACACCTTC. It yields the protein CASSLVGTYGYTF.

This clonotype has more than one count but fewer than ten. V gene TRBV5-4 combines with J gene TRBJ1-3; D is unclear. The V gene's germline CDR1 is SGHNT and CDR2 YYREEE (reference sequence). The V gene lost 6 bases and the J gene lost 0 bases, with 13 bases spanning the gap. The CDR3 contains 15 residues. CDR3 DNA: TGTGCCAGCACAAACATTGGGAGCTCTGGAAACACCATATATTTT. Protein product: CASTNIGSSGNTIYF.

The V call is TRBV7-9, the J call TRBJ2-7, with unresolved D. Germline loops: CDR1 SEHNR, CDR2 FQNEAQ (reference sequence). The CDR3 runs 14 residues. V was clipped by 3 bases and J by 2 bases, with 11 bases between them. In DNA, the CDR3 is TGTGCCAGCAGCTTCGCAGCTCTAACCTACGAGCAGTACTTC. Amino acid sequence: CASSFAALTYEQYF.

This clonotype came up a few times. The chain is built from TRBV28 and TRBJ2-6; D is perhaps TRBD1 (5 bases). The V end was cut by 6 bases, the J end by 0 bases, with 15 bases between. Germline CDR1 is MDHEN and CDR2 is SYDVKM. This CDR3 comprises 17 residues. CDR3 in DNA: TGTGCCAGCAGCAGGAGACAGCGCCTCTCTGGGGCCAACGTCCTGACTTTC. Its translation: CASSRRQRLSGANVLTF.

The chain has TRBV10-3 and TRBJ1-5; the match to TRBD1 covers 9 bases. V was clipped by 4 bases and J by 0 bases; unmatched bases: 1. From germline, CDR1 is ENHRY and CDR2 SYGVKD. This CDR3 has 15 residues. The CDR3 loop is CAISGQGDSNQPQHF. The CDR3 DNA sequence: TGTGCCATCAGTGGACAGGGGGATAGCAATCAGCCCCAGCATTTT.

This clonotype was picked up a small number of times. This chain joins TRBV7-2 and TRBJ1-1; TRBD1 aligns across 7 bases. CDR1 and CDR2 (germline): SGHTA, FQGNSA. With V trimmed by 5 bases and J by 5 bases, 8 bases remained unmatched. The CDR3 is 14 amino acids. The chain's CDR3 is CASSPRRGQTEAFF. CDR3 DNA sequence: TGTGCCAGCAGCCCGCGGAGGGGGCAGACTGAAGCTTTCTTT.

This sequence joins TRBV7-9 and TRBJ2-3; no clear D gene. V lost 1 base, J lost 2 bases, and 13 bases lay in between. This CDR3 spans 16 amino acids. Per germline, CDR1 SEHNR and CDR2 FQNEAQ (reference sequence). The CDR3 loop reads CASSLGSLRLTDTQYF. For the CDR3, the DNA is TGTGCCAGCAGCTTAGGGTCGTTGCGGCTCACAGATACGCAGTATTTT.